This T cell receptor (beta chain) was observed in a study of PD-1 blockade in classical Hodgkin lymphoma. Study observations and caveats: Diversity in CD4+ TCRs, unlike that measured in CD8+ TCRs, had risen significantly by C4D1. Patients who began taking nivolumab under 1 year after ASCT were left out. With respect to the repertoire differences, their causes, possibly disease activity or prior therapy, remain undefined. Complete responders possessed baseline diversity comparable to newly diagnosed patients.

This clone came up once. Its antigen is not known. All the patients suffered relapse after autologous stem cell transplantation, and brentuximab vedotin exposure differed. Negative magnetic selection isolated CD4+ T cells from thawed PBMCs. The table came from immunoSEQ multiplex PCR; TCRdb's copy has only in-frame clones and leaves some out. Among around 25,000 clones listed, 84% were seen once. The CDR3 covers 14 residues. Germline assignment: CDR1 SQVTM and CDR2 ANQGSEA. The gene calls are TRBV29-1 and TRBJ2-5; D perhaps matches TRBD2 (7 bases). This clonotype was obtained from a human donor with classical Hodgkin lymphoma. This specimen was CD4+ T cells from blood, taken at baseline. The CDR3 region is CLARWGRGGETQYF. CDR3 sequence (DNA): TGCCTTGCTCGTTGGGGGCGGGGAGGGGAGACCCAGTACTTC.